The sequence of this T cell receptor beta chain was determined in a study of cytomegalovirus exposure and HLA in healthy donors. Broader study findings: Later analysis showed TCR association rates varying by HLA locus, highest for DRB1 and lowest for HLA-C. Trimming of TCR beta V- and J-genes showed a link, identified in a later analysis, to a missense DCLRE1C variant. The presence/absence work took it that sequencing depth was about the same across donors. A few CMV-associated chains were confirmed in vitro to be specific for CMV antigens.

The V end lost 3 bases, the J end lost 5 bases, and 11 bases lay between the germline ends. CDR1 is KGHSH and CDR2 is LQKENI in the germline V gene. The CDR3 has 14 amino acids. For this clone: Its cognate antigen is unknown.

Use of 60 Vbeta and 13 Jbeta primers characterized the PCR. The assay was immunoSEQ multiplex PCR, and TCRdb's table has in-frame clones only and misses some. The sample contains some 130,000 clones, roughly four fifths of which appear only once. The chain employs TRBV18 and TRBJ2-1; D ambiguous. Sequencing was done on a sample of PBMCs. The TCR originated in a female donor in good health and CMV-seropositive. The CDR3 protein is CASSPAALDNEQFF. CDR3 nucleotides: TGTGCCAGCTCACCCGCTGCGCTAGACAATGAGCAGTTCTTC.